This TCR beta chain was captured in a study of Graves' ophthalmopathy and Graves' hyperthyroidism. The TCR beta CDR3 regions underwent amplification from RNA transcripts. An initial RT-PCR round employing HTBI primers preceded a second-round multiplex PCR. MiXCR was run by TCRdb on the multiplex PCR reads, yielding one entry per CDR3 protein. The profile shows approximately 700,000 distinct CDR3 sequences, around 40% of them singletons. This clonotype was detected only a few times. Germline loops: CDR1 DFQATT, CDR2 SNEGSKA (reference sequence). The CDR3 sequence is 14 residues long. V shed 5 bases and J 2 bases; nucleotides not matched to a gene: 9.

Source material: peripheral blood. The chain couples TRBV20-1 to TRBJ2-7; 7 positions match TRBD1. This TCR was sampled from an adult man with Graves' ophthalmopathy. In DNA form, the CDR3 reads TGCAGTGCTTCACCGGGACAGATTACCTACGAGCAGTACTTC. This codes for CSASPGQITYEQYF.